This T cell receptor beta chain was captured by sequencing in a study of blood T cell repertoires in COVID-19 (dated by TCRdb to 2020 to 2022). About the full investigation: Samples from collaborators originated in the United States, Italy and Spain and spanned both the acute and convalescent phases of COVID-19. The material from the prospective study consisted of cDNA or gDNA derived from T cells, B-cell-depleted T cells, or PBMCs. Deeply sampled blood TCRbeta repertoires from subjects exposed to, actively infected with, or recovered from COVID-19 were included in the dataset. The repertoires were made available in a free public database intended to serve as a resource for research on the immune response to SARS-CoV-2. The samples were drawn from the first 160 participants of the ongoing ImmuneRACE study and from 950 to 1,500 subjects provided by 6 global collaborators. A de-identified subject ID, COVID-19 status, age in years and sex were almost always included in the sample metadata. Where available, HLA class I and class II types were obtained from metadata supplied by the sample provider rather than from assay-based typing. On the study overall, not on this receptor specifically: The quantity of clinical and demographic metadata differed by source and by participant and was supplied without curation.

TCRbeta CDR3 regions were amplified from genomic DNA by means of the immunoSEQ Assay, a bias-controlled multiplex PCR. Per the source publication's procedure: Nucleated cell counts per sample were estimated from amplification of reference gene primers within the assay. Sequence reads were collapsed and filtered to measure the absolute abundance of every unique TCRbeta CDR3 rearrangement. Productive Simpson clonality was computed per sample as the square root of Simpson's diversity index over productive rearrangements. TCRdb stores this immuneACCESS table with in-frame sequences only. Part of the clones is absent; in the studies checked, under half of the shortfall reflects unresolved V genes, and no reason is known for the rest. V and J calls and clone size are copied from that table; D and trimming were computed from the DNA. The sample records around 99,000 clones, around 92% of which are singletons. Of the sample, 4.9% is held by the ten largest clones.

As for this clone: The specificity of this receptor is unknown. Base qualities are not provided; no much larger clone lies one nucleotide away.

Looking up the germline V gene yields CDR1 MNHEY and CDR2 SVGAGI. Spanning cysteine to phenylalanine, the CDR3 consists of 14 amino acids. Only the CDR3 part of the read is kept: 42 bases, read in frame from the first base. The germline V end is reduced by 4 bases and the J end by 7 bases; junction bases left unmatched: 5. Each collaborating institution followed its own protocols to collect whole blood in K2EDTA tubes. For TCRbeta analysis, collaborators shipped samples as frozen whole blood, isolated PBMCs, or DNA extracted from either of those sample types. The rearranged chain carries TRBV6-5 and TRBJ1-5, and 9 bases in between align with TRBD1. The sequenced sample was peripheral blood. The sequence derives from a man between 35 and 55 years old with active or convalescent COVID-19. The CDR3 in this case is CASSSWGQGQPQHF. The DNA is as follows: TGTGCCAGCAGTTCGTGGGGACAGGGACAGCCCCAGCATTTT.